Below, 9 T cell receptor beta chains from the same sample are listed, as sequenced in a study of vaccination and CD4 T cells after COVID-19 (dated by TCRdb to the early 2020s). The protocol used for the library was PCR. The instrument was an Illumina iSeq 100. TCR sequencing of DNA from cultured CD4+ T cells used the Oncomine TCR Beta short-read assay at the Johns Hopkins FTIC core. The QIAamp micro DNA kit was used to extract genomic DNA from the cultured CD4+ T cells. Using fastp at Q25 and MiXCR, TCRdb reprocessed the public reads and kept productive beta chains. Entries are consolidated by CDR3 protein sequence, retaining the most common genes and DNA. The sample table shows some 9,000 distinct CDR3 sequences, and around 30% are seen once. The ten largest clonotypes hold nearly 25% of the sample. For these TCRs, the target antigens are not known. The treatment or condition label on this specimen signifies: roughly ten-day PBMC culture with coronavirus spike peptide pools or control peptides (ViraFEST assay). CD4+ T cells from unexposed donors were collected before the COVID-19 pandemic (2011-2018).

The specimen was CD4+ T cells from blood, cultured in vitro. The receptors come from a human donor in good health.

The chain is built from TRBV20-1 and TRBJ2-1; a weak D match, TRBD1 (5 bases). Germline V gene sequence: CDR1 DFQATT, CDR2 SNEGSKA (reference sequence). The CDR3 totals 12 residues. Trimming stripped 6 bases from V and 6 bases from J, with 12 bases between. The CDR3 loop is CSAIDSGNEQFF. The CDR3 nucleotides are TGCAGTGCGATCGACAGTGGCAATGAGCAGTTCTTC.

This clonotype occurred a few times. V and J are TRBV7-2 and TRBJ2-7, with 11 bases fitting TRBD2. Unmatched junction bases numbered 4, after V lost 5 bases and J lost 4 bases. The CDR3 is 14 amino acids. Germline CDR1 SGHTA, CDR2 FQGNSA. The CDR3 region is CASSSSGGGYEQYF. As DNA, the CDR3 is TGTGCCAGCAGCAGTAGCGGGGGGGGGTACGAGCAGTACTTC.

This clonotype has a single count. The chain carries TRBV30 and TRBJ1-2; D uncertain. This CDR3 has 14 residues. Germline CDR1 and CDR2: GTSNPN and SVGIG (reference sequence). V was cut by 4 bases and J by 2 bases, with 14 bases left in between. CDR3 loop: CAWTDWRSNYGYTF. The CDR3 DNA follows: TGTGCCTGGACCGACTGGAGGTCAAACTATGGCTACACCTTC.

The chain combines TRBV24-1 with TRBJ2-3, with D perhaps TRBD2 (5 bases). V lost 3 bases and J 1 base, leaving 13 bases between the germline ends. The CDR3 has 16 residues. Germline V lookup: CDR1 KGHDR, CDR2 SFDVKD. CDR3 protein: CATSDRTPDGTDTQYF. The CDR3 DNA sequence: TGTGCCACCAGTGATCGGACTCCGGATGGCACAGATACGCAGTATTTT.

The CDR3 spells CASSLLEGPLDGYTF. CDR3 nucleotide sequence: TGTGCCAGCAGCCTTCTGGAAGGGCCGTTGGACGGCTACACCTTC. The chain carries TRBV7-8 and TRBJ1-2; D is unclear. Germline V lookup: CDR1 SGHVS, CDR2 FQNEAQ. The CDR3 sequence is 15 residues long. V was cut by 5 bases and J by 8 bases, with 21 bases left in between.

The gene calls are TRBV19 and TRBJ1-2; TRBD1 matches 8 bases. Germline V lookup: CDR1 LNHDA, CDR2 SQIVND (reference sequence). J lost 5 bases, V lost 5 bases, and 10 bases had no gene match. This CDR3 region has 15 residues. CDR3 DNA sequence: TGTGCCAGTAGTCGATCTCGGACAGGGTTTTATGGCTACACCTTC. Its protein product is CASSRSRTGFYGYTF.

V gene TRBV7-2 combines with J gene TRBJ2-2; D is ambiguous. The germline V and J ends were trimmed by 2 bases and 5 bases, with 9 bases remaining between them. Germline assignment: CDR1 SGHTA and CDR2 FQGNSA. The CDR3 has 14 residues. The CDR3 DNA follows: TGTGCCAGCAGCTTATCCTTCCGGACCGGGGAGCTGTTTTTT. It yields the protein CASSLSFRTGELFF.

The chain couples TRBV30 to TRBJ1-1; D unresolved. This CDR3 is 13 amino acids long. The germline V gene encodes CDR1 GTSNPN and CDR2 SVGIG (reference sequence). V was cut by 0 bases and J by 1 base, with 6 bases left in between. The CDR3: CAWSVATNTEAFF. CDR3 nucleotide sequence: TGTGCCTGGAGTGTAGCCACGAACACTGAAGCTTTCTTT.

The chain joins TRBV6-1 to TRBJ2-1; possibly TRBD1 or TRBD2 for D (5 bases each). The V end was cut by 8 bases, the J end by 5 bases, with 16 bases between. CDR1 is MNHNS and CDR2 is SASEGT in the germline V gene. The CDR3 consists of 14 residues. CDR3 DNA: TGTGCCAGCGGCCGTTCGTCGGGGCACAATGAGCAGTTCTTC. Translation gives CASGRSSGHNEQFF.